The present T cell receptor (beta chain) was sequenced within a study of T cell changes during pregnancy in multiple sclerosis. Germline CDR1 and CDR2: SGHNT and YYREEE (reference sequence). The CDR3 is made up of 17 amino acids. The V segment lost 3 bases and the J segment 0 bases; nucleotides outside the gene matches: 7. Sequencing was performed with immunoSEQ multiplex PCR; in TCRdb, only in-frame clones are kept and a portion is missing. The table lists tens of thousands of clones, approximately 92% of them singletons, with just under 2% in the top ten. The chain employs TRBV5-4 and TRBJ1-3; 9 nucleotides match TRBD1. The sequencing here drew on peripheral blood, taken in the third trimester of pregnancy. The receptor was derived from a female donor in good health, enrolled as a control in a pregnancy study. CDR3 sequence reads: CASSSRDRASSGNTIYF. CDR3 coding DNA: TGTGCCAGCAGCTCCCGGGACAGGGCAAGCTCTGGAAACACCATATATTTT.